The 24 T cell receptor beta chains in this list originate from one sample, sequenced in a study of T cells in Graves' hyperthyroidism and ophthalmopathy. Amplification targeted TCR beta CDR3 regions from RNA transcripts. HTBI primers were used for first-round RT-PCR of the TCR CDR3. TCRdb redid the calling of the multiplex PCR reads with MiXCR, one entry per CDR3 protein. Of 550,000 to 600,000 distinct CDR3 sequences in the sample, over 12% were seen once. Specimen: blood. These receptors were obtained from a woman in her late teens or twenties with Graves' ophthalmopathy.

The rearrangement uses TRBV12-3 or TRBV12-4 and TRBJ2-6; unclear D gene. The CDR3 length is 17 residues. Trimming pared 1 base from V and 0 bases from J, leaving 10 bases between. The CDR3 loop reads CASSLVQPSSGANVLTF. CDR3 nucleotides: TGTGCCAGCAGTTTAGTACAGCCGTCCTCTGGGGCCAACGTCCTGACTTTC.

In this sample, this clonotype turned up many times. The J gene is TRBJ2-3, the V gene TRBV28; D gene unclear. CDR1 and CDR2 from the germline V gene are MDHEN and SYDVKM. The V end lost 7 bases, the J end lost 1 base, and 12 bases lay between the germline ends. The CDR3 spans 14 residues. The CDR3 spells CASNGRGGTDTQYF. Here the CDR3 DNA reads TGTGCCAGCAACGGGCGCGGTGGCACAGATACGCAGTATTTT.

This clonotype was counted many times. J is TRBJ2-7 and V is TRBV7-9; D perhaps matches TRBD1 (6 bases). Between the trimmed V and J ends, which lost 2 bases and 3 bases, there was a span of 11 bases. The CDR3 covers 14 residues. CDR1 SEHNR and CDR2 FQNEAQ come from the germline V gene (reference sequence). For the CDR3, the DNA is TGTGCCAGCAGCTTATGGGGACACCTCTACGAGCAGTACTTC. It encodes CASSLWGHLYEQYF.

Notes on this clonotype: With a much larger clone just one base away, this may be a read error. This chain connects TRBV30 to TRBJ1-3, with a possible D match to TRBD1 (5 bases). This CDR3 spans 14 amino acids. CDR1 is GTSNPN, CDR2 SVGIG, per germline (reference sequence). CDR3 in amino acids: CAWSKGLFGNIIYF. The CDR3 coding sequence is TGTGCCTGGAGCAAGGGGTTATTTGGAAACATCATATATTTT. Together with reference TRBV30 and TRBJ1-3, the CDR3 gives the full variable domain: SQTIHQWPATLVQPVGSPLSLECTVEGTSNPNLYWYRQAAGRGLQLLFYSVGIGQISSEVPQNLSASRPQDRQFILSSKKLLLSDSGFYLCAWSKGLFGNIIYFGEGSWLTVV.

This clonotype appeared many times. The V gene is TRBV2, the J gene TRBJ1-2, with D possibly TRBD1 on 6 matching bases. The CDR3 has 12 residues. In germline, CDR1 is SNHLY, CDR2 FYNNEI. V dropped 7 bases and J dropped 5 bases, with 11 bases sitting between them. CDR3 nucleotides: TGTGCCAGCAACCAACAGGGATATGGCTACACCTTC. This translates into CASNQQGYGYTF.

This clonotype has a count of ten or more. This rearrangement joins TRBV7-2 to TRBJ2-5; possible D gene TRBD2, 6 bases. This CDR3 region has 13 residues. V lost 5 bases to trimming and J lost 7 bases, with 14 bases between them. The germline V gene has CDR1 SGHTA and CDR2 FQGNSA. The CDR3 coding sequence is TGTGCCAGCAGCCCGAGCGGGCCACGGACCCAGTACTTC. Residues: CASSPSGPRTQYF. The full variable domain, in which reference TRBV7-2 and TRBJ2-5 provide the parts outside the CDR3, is GAGVSQSPSNKVTEKGKDVELRCDPISGHTALYWYRQSLGQGLEFLIYFQGNSAPDKSGLPSDRFSAERTGGSVSTLTIQRTQQEDSAVYLCASSPSGPRTQYFGPGTRLLVL.

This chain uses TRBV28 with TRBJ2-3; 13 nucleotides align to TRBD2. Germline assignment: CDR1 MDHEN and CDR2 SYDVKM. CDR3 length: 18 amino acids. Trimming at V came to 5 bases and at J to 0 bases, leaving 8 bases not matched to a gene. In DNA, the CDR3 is TGTGCCAGCAGTCCCGGACTAGCGGGAGAAAAAAGCACAGATACGCAGTATTTT. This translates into CASSPGLAGEKSTDTQYF.

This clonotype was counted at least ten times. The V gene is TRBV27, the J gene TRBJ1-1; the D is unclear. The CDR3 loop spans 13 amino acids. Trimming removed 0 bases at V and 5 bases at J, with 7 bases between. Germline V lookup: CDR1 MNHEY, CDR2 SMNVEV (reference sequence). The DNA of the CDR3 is TGTGCCAGCAGTTTATCAACTGGGACTGAAGCTTTCTTT. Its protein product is CASSLSTGTEAFF.

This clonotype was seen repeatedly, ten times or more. CDR3 sequence (DNA): TGTGCCAGCAGTGGACAGGGAGAGGGCACCTACGAGCAGTACTTC. Protein sequence: CASSGQGEGTYEQYF. The genes are TRBV6-1 and TRBJ2-7; 7 bases match TRBD1. The CDR3 loop spans 15 amino acids. The J segment lost 2 bases and the V segment lost 4 bases, leaving 8 bases of the junction unmatched. Per germline, CDR1 MNHNS and CDR2 SASEGT.

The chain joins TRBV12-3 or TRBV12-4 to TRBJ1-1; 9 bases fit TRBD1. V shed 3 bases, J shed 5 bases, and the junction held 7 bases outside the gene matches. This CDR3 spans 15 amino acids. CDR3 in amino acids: CASSFQQGAGTEAFF. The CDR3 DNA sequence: TGTGCCAGCAGTTTCCAACAGGGGGCAGGGACTGAAGCTTTCTTT.

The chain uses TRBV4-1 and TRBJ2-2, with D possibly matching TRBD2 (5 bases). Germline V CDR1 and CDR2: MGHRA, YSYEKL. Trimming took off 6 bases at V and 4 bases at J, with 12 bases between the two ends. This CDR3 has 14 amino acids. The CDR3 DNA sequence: TGCGCCAGCAGGAGGGTTGGTAGCACCGGGGAGCTGTTTTTT. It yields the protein CASRRVGSTGELFF.

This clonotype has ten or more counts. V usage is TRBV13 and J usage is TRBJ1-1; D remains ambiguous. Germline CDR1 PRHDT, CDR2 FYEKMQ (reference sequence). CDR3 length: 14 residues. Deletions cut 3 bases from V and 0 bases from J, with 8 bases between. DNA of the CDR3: TGTGCCAGCAGCTTGGCACAGATGAACACTGAAGCTTTCTTT. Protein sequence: CASSLAQMNTEAFF.

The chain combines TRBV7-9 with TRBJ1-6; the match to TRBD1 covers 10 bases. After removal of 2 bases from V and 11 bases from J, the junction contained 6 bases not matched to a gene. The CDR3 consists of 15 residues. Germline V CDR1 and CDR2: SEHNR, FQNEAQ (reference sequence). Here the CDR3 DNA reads TGTGCCAGCAGCTTAAAGCGGGACAGGGGTACACCCCTCCACTTT. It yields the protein CASSLKRDRGTPLHF.

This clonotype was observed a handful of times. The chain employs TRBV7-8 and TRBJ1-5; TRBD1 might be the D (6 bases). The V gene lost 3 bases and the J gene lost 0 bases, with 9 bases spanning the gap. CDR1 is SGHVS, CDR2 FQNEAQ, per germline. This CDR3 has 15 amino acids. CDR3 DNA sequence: TGTGCCAGCAGCTTCACCAGGGGTAGCAATCAGCCCCAGCATTTT. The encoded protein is CASSFTRGSNQPQHF.

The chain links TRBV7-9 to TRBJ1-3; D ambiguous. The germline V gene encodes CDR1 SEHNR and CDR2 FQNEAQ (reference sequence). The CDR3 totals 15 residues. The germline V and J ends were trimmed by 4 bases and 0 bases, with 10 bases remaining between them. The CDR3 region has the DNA TGTGCCAGCAGCTCCCTAGACTACTCTGGAAACACCATATATTTT. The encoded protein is CASSSLDYSGNTIYF.

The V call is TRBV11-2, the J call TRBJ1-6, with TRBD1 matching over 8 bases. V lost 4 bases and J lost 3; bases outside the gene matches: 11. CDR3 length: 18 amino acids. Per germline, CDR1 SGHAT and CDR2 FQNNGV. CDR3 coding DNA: TGTGCCAGCAGCTCTGGACAGGGAGTCCCCATCTATAATTCACCCCTCCACTTT. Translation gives CASSSGQGVPIYNSPLHF.

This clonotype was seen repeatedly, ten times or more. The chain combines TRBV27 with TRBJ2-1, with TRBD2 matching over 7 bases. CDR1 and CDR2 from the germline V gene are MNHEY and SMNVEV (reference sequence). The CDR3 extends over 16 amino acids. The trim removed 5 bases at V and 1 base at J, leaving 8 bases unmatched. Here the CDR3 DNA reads TGTGCCAGCAGTGGACCCAGCGGGATTTCCTACAATGAGCAGTTCTTC. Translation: CASSGPSGISYNEQFF.

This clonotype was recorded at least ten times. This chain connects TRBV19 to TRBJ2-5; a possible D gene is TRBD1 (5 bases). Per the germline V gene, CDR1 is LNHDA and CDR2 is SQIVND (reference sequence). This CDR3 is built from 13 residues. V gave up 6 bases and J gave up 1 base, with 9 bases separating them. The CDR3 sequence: CASSMDIQETQYF. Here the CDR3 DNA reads TGTGCCAGTAGCATGGACATCCAAGAGACCCAGTACTTC.

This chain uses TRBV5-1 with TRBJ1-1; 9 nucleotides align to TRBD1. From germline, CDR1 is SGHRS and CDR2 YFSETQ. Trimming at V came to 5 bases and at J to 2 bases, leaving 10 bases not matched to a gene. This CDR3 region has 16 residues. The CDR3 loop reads CASRHGTGSRNTEAFF. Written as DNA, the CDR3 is TGCGCCAGCAGACACGGGACAGGGTCCCGAAACACTGAAGCTTTCTTT.

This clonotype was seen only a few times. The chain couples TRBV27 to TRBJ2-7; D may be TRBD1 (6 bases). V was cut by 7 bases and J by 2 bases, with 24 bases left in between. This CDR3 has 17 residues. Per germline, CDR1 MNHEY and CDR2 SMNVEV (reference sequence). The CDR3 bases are TGTGCCAGCACCGGATGGGGGCGCAACAGTGGGACCTACGAGCAGTACTTC. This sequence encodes CASTGWGRNSGTYEQYF.

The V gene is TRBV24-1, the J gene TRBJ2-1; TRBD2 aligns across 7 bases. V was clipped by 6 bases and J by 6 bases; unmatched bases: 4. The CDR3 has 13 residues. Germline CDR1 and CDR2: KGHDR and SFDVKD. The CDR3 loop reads CATSFLAGNEQFF. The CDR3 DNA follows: TGTGCCACCAGTTTCTTAGCGGGCAATGAGCAGTTCTTC.

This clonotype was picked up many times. CDR3 nucleotides: TGTGCCACCAGCAGAGTAGGGGCGCGCGAGACCCAGTACTTC. This gives the protein CATSRVGARETQYF. The gene calls are TRBV15 and TRBJ2-5; TRBD1 is a possible D gene (5 bases). The CDR3 length is 14 residues. Germline V CDR1 and CDR2: LNHNV, YYDKDF (reference sequence). The ends were cut back, 1 base at V and 5 bases at J, with 11 bases in the middle.

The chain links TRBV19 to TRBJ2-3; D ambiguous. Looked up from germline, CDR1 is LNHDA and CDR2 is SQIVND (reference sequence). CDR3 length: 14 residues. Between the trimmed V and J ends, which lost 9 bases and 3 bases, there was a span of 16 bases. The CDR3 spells CASLKGKETDTQYF. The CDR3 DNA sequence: TGTGCCAGCCTTAAGGGCAAGGAGACAGATACGCAGTATTTT.

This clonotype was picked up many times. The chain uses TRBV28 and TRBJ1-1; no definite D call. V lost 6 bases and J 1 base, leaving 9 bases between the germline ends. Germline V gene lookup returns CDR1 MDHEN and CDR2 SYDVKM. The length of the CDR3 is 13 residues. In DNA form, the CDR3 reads TGTGCCAGCAGCCTCCACTGGAACACTGAAGCTTTCTTT. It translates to CASSLHWNTEAFF.